These T cell receptor beta chains were read from a single sample in a study of blood T cell repertoires in COVID-19. Sequencing used immunoSEQ multiplex PCR; TCRdb keeps in-frame clones, though not all of them. The data hold 140,000 or so clones, with more than 70% observed a single time. Input material: peripheral blood. All receptors derive from a woman in her forties or fifties with acute or convalescent COVID-19. CDR3s include the opening cysteine and the closing phenylalanine or tryptophan. D genes are given only for firm matches. The size of a clone is reported for some rows only, either as once, few or many, or as a class for expanded clones.

>TRBD2|.|TRBV6-5|TRBJ2-1
CASSYSGGGAGEQFF
TGTGCCAGCAGTTACTCGGGCGGGGGGGCTGGTGAGCAGTTCTTC
>.|.|TRBV7-2|TRBJ2-7
CASSASMGSREQYF
TGTGCCAGCAGTGCCTCGATGGGTTCGCGGGAGCAGTACTTC
>.|.|TRBV27|TRBJ1-5
CASSLTALNQPQHF
TGTGCCAGCAGTTTGACAGCCCTAAATCAGCCCCAGCATTTT
>.|once|TRBV29-1|TRBJ1-5
CSVGHSSNQPQHF
TGCAGCGTTGGACACTCTAGCAATCAGCCCCAGCATTTT
>TRBD1|.|TRBV6-2/TRBV6-3|TRBJ1-1
CASSTLPGQGEAEAFF
TGTGCCAGCAGCACCCTCCCGGGACAGGGGGAAGCTGAAGCTTTCTTT
>.|.|TRBV7-9|TRBJ2-7
CASSFRGTYEQYF
TGTGCCAGCAGCTTTCGGGGGACCTACGAGCAGTACTTC
>TRBD1|.|TRBV11-2|TRBJ2-7
CASSPGQGYPYEQYF
TGTGCCAGCAGTCCGGGACAGGGGTACCCCTACGAGCAGTACTTC
>TRBD1|few|TRBV2|TRBJ1-5
CASSGTGGSQPQHF
TGTGCCAGCAGTGGCACAGGGGGCAGTCAGCCCCAGCATTTT
>.|.|TRBV5-4|TRBJ1-1
CASSLMRALNTEAFF
TGTGCCAGCAGCTTGATGCGAGCGCTGAACACTGAAGCTTTCTTT
>TRBD2|.|TRBV28|TRBJ2-4
CASSSPGGAGGTGIQYF
TGTGCCAGCAGTTCCCCAGGGGGAGCGGGGGGGACGGGCATTCAGTACTTC
>.|.|TRBV15|TRBJ2-1
CATSRGPEGRDNEQFF
TGTGCCACCAGCAGAGGACCGGAGGGTAGAGACAATGAGCAGTTCTTC
>TRBD1|once|TRBV4-3|TRBJ2-6
CASSQVRDRGTGANVLTF
TGCGCCAGCAGCCAGGTCCGGGACAGGGGAACTGGGGCCAACGTCCTGACTTTC
>TRBD1|.|TRBV19|TRBJ1-4
CASRGTGAGTNEKLFF
TGTGCCAGTAGAGGGACAGGGGCAGGAACTAATGAAAAACTGTTTTTT
>TRBD2|.|TRBV7-2|TRBJ2-1
CASSQGTSGYNEQFF
TGTGCCAGCAGCCAAGGGACTAGCGGTTACAATGAGCAGTTCTTC
>.|.|TRBV4-3|TRBJ1-5
CASSQDRGQPQHF
TGCGCCAGCAGCCAAGATCGAGGGCAGCCCCAGCATTTT
>TRBD1|.|TRBV6-5|TRBJ1-3
CASSYFRGSGNTIYF
TGTGCCAGCAGTTATTTCAGGGGGTCAGGAAACACCATATATTTT
>.|.|TRBV12-3/TRBV12-4|TRBJ2-5
CASSPQGVGEQYF
TGTGCCAGCAGTCCACAGGGAGTAGGGGAGCAGTACTTC
>.|.|TRBV19|TRBJ2-2
CASSIEFPGVGNTGELFF
TGTGCCAGTAGTATAGAATTCCCAGGGGTCGGAAACACCGGGGAGCTGTTTTTT
>.|once|TRBV6-5|TRBJ1-1
CASSYGGGNTEAFF
TGTGCCAGCAGTTACGGGGGGGGGAACACTGAAGCTTTCTTT
>.|.|TRBV25-1|TRBJ2-1
CASRSSYNEQFF
TGTGCCAGCAGGAGCTCCTACAATGAGCAGTTCTTC
>.|once|TRBV30|TRBJ2-3
CAWSVIPGTDTQYF
TGTGCCTGGAGTGTTATTCCCGGGACAGATACGCAGTATTTT
>TRBD1|.|TRBV19|TRBJ1-5
CASSIGQGVYQPQHF
TGTGCCAGTAGTATCGGACAGGGGGTCTATCAGCCCCAGCATTTT
>TRBD2|.|TRBV7-2|TRBJ2-7
CASSLGLAGGWEQYF
TGTGCCAGCAGCTTAGGCCTAGCGGGGGGATGGGAGCAGTACTTC
>TRBD1|.|TRBV4-1|TRBJ2-7
CASSEDRGPGYEQYF
TGCGCCAGCAGCGAAGACAGGGGGCCAGGCTACGAGCAGTACTTC
>.|few|TRBV6-2/TRBV6-3|TRBJ1-4
CASSDPPPREEKLFF
TGTGCCAGCAGCGACCCCCCCCCACGGGAGGAAAAACTGTTTTTT
>.|once|TRBV7-9|TRBJ1-1
CASRPQGNTEAFF
TGTGCCAGCAGACCACAGGGTAACACTGAAGCTTTCTTT
>TRBD2|.|TRBV6-4|TRBJ2-3
CASSEGRGGGTDTQYF
TGTGCCAGCAGTGAAGGACGGGGGGGTGGCACAGATACGCAGTATTTT
>.|once|TRBV21-1|TRBJ2-4
CASSKVGRGKKLAKNIQYF
TGTGCCAGCAGCAAAGTGGGCAGGGGGAAAAAACTAGCCAAAAACATTCAGTACTTC
>TRBD2|.|TRBV3-1/TRBV3-2|TRBJ2-3
CASSRRLAGPTDTQYF
TGTGCCAGCAGCCGAAGACTAGCGGGGCCAACAGATACGCAGTATTTT
>TRBD1|.|TRBV11-3|TRBJ2-1
CASSRDRESYNEQFF
TGTGCCAGCAGCCGTGACAGGGAGAGTTACAATGAGCAGTTCTTC
>.|.|TRBV5-8|TRBJ2-1
CASSSAGVEYNEQFF
TGTGCCAGCAGCTCCGCAGGGGTTGAGTACAATGAGCAGTTCTTC
>.|.|TRBV18|TRBJ1-6
CASSPAGRINSPLHF
TGTGCCAGCTCACCCGCGGGGCGAATTAATTCACCCCTCCACTTT